Below, 22 T cell receptor beta chains from the same sample are listed, as sequenced in a study of T cell responses to AZD1222 COVID-19 vaccine. Libraries were prepared by immunoSEQ multiplex PCR; TCRdb keeps only in-frame clonotypes and omits some of them. Among tens of thousands of clones listed, roughly 83% were seen once. Here the sequenced sample was peripheral blood, taken 28 days after the second AZD1222 dose. These receptors were obtained from an adult who received the AZD1222 COVID-19 vaccine.

The chain joins TRBV12-3 or TRBV12-4 to TRBJ2-7; D is unresolved. The CDR3 length is 11 residues. V shed 0 bases and J shed 6 bases, with 3 bases lying between them. The CDR3 loop is CASSLALEQYF. In DNA, the CDR3 is TGTGCCAGCAGTTTAGCACTCGAGCAGTACTTC.

This clone was detected a few times. This chain joins TRBV12-2 and TRBJ1-2. TRBV12-2 constitutes a pseudogene. This CDR3 comprises 13 residues. The CDR3 sequence is CASPGSPNYGYTF. The CDR3 DNA sequence: TGTGCAAGTCCGGGCAGCCCTAACTATGGCTACACCTTC.

The chain employs TRBV19 and TRBJ2-7; TRBD1 matches 9 bases. Germline V gene data show CDR1 as LNHDA and CDR2 as SQIVND (reference sequence). CDR3 length equals 15 residues. The V gene end was trimmed by 1 base and the J gene end by 0 bases; junction bases not matched to a gene: 1. CDR3 sequence (DNA): TGTGCCAGTAGTATAGCGGGACAGGGCTCCTACGAGCAGTACTTC. It yields the protein CASSIAGQGSYEQYF.

CDR3 amino acids: CASSENDRAFSNQPQHF. The CDR3 DNA follows: TGTGCCAGCAGTGAAAATGACAGGGCATTTAGCAATCAGCCCCAGCATTTT. The chain couples TRBV6-1 to TRBJ1-5; 7 bases align to TRBD1. Unmatched junction bases numbered 7, after V lost 2 bases and J lost 0 bases. The CDR3 contains 17 residues. Germline assignment: CDR1 MNHNS and CDR2 SASEGT.

V and J are TRBV19 and TRBJ1-1; tentatively, D is TRBD1 (6 bases). The germline gives CDR1 LNHDA, CDR2 SQIVND (reference sequence). CDR3 length: 14 amino acids. V gave up 6 bases and J gave up 6 bases, with 17 bases separating them. The CDR3: CASSSRGGSAEAFF. The CDR3 coding sequence is TGTGCCAGTAGCTCCCGAGGGGGGAGTGCTGAAGCTTTCTTT.

The chain employs TRBV5-1 and TRBJ1-2, with a tentative D call TRBD1 (6 bases). From germline, CDR1 is SGHRS and CDR2 YFSETQ. The CDR3 contains 12 residues. V was trimmed by 3 bases and J by 8 bases, leaving 11 bases between them. As DNA, the CDR3 is TGCGCCAGCAGCTCTGACAGGACCGGCTACACCTTC. Its protein is CASSSDRTGYTF.

The genes are TRBV12-3 or TRBV12-4 and TRBJ2-3; D unclear. Trimming cost V 3 bases and J 3 bases, with 4 bases left between them. The CDR3 runs 12 residues. CDR3 in DNA: TGTGCCAGCAGTTTTGGTACAGATACGCAGTATTTT. Encoded protein: CASSFGTDTQYF.

The chain joins TRBV12-3 or TRBV12-4 to TRBJ2-5, with D perhaps TRBD1 (6 bases). CDR3 length: 12 amino acids. Trimming took 4 bases from V and 7 from J, leaving 10 bases between them. Written as DNA, the CDR3 is TGTGCCAGCAGTTCAACACAGGGGACCCAGTACTTC. Translated: CASSSTQGTQYF.

CDR3 amino acids: CASSQPGQGAHEQFF. The CDR3 DNA follows: TGTGCCAGCAGTCAGCCGGGACAGGGGGCCCATGAGCAGTTCTTC. The rearrangement uses TRBV27 and TRBJ2-1; 12 bases align to TRBD1. Per germline, CDR1 MNHEY and CDR2 SMNVEV (reference sequence). The V and J ends lost 5 bases and 8 bases, in that order; junction bases with no gene match: 7. The CDR3 loop spans 15 amino acids.

The chain uses TRBV6-6 and TRBJ1-1; possible D gene TRBD1, 6 bases. Trimming cost V 2 bases and J 12 bases, with 13 bases left between them. Germline CDR1 MNHNY, CDR2 SVGAGI (reference sequence). This CDR3 has 12 amino acids. The CDR3 here is CASSYRTDTTFF. The CDR3 DNA reads TGTGCCAGCAGTTACAGGACAGACACAACTTTCTTT.

The chain recombines TRBV6-5 with TRBJ1-2, with 8 nucleotides matching TRBD1. Germline trimming cut 6 bases from V and 4 bases from J; bases unmatched to any gene: 7. There are 14 residues in the CDR3. In germline, CDR1 is MNHEY, CDR2 SVGAGI. Here the CDR3 DNA reads TGTGCCAGCAGAGCAGGGGGCAGGGTCTATGGCTACACCTTC. Its protein is CASRAGGRVYGYTF.

V and J are TRBV5-1 and TRBJ2-2, with TRBD2 matching over 9 bases. The CDR3 has 16 amino acids. Germline V gives CDR1 SGHRS, CDR2 YFSETQ. With V trimmed by 1 base and J by 5 bases, 6 bases remained unmatched. The CDR3 reads CASSLSAGGLTGELFF. DNA of the CDR3: TGCGCCAGCAGCTTGTCGGCGGGGGGGCTTACCGGGGAGCTGTTTTTT.

This chain connects TRBV7-6 to TRBJ2-3, with 8 bases that match TRBD2. Looked up from germline, CDR1 is SGHVS and CDR2 is FNYEAQ. V gave up 5 bases and J gave up 1 base; unmatched junction bases: 5. The CDR3 runs 15 residues. In DNA form, the CDR3 reads TGTGCCAGCAGCGTACGAGCGGGGGGCACAGATACGCAGTATTTT. Amino acids: CASSVRAGGTDTQYF.

The rearrangement uses TRBV10-1 and TRBJ1-1; D remains unclear. V gave up 0 bases and J gave up 1 base, with 12 bases separating them. CDR1 WNHNN and CDR2 SYGVQD come from the germline V gene (reference sequence). The CDR3 is 16 residues long. The CDR3 DNA sequence: TGCGCCAGCAGTGAGTCTATGAGAGAAAAGAACACTGAAGCTTTCTTT. Translation gives CASSESMREKNTEAFF.

V and J are TRBV5-1 and TRBJ1-1; no reliable D call. The CDR3 runs 13 residues. Germline V gives CDR1 SGHRS, CDR2 YFSETQ. The ends were cut back, 0 bases at V and 3 bases at J, with 6 bases in the middle. In nucleotides, the CDR3 is TGCGCCAGCAGCTTGGATTTAGACACTGAAGCTTTCTTT. The encoded protein is CASSLDLDTEAFF.

This sequence joins TRBV19 and TRBJ1-3; D is uncertain. The germline CDR1 and CDR2 sequences are LNHDA and SQIVND (reference sequence). Deletions cut 4 bases from V and 1 base from J, with 11 bases between. CDR3 length: 15 amino acids. CDR3 sequence: CASSTTGGSGNTIYF. The CDR3 DNA follows: TGTGCCAGTAGTACAACTGGTGGATCTGGAAACACCATATATTTT.

This clone occurred once. The J gene is TRBJ1-1, the V gene TRBV12-3 or TRBV12-4; D may be TRBD1 (6 bases). V was shortened by 5 bases and J by 3 bases, with 10 bases between the two germline ends. This CDR3 has 13 residues. CDR3 coding DNA: TGTGCCAGCAGTCCTAGGGGGTACACTGAAGCTTTCTTT. This codes for CASSPRGYTEAFF.

The rearrangement joins TRBV7-9 to TRBJ1-2; 8 bases match TRBD1. The V and J ends lost 1 base and 8 bases, in that order; junction bases with no gene match: 6. CDR1 is SEHNR and CDR2 is FQNEAQ in the germline V gene (reference sequence). This CDR3 is built from 14 residues. The CDR3 DNA reads TGTGCCAGCAGCTTAGTGGACAGGGATTGGGGCTACACCTTC. This encodes CASSLVDRDWGYTF.

The CDR3 DNA is TGTGCCAGCAGCGTAGGTGAGGGCCACAGCCCGAACACCGGGGAGCTGTTTTTT. Translated, it gives CASSVGEGHSPNTGELFF. The chain joins TRBV9 to TRBJ2-2, with D perhaps matching TRBD2 (5 bases). The V end was cut by 0 bases, the J end by 0 bases, with 15 bases between. CDR1 SGDLS and CDR2 YYNGEE come from the germline V gene. The CDR3 covers 18 residues.

This clone appeared a few times. V is TRBV29-1 and J is TRBJ1-1, with 7 bases matching TRBD1. CDR1 and CDR2 (germline): SQVTM, ANQGSEA. Unmatched junction bases numbered 7, after V lost 7 bases and J lost 5 bases. The CDR3 spans 12 residues. DNA for the CDR3: TGCAGCGAGGTTACACAGGGGACTGAAGCTTTCTTT. Amino acids: CSEVTQGTEAFF.

The chain uses TRBV4-2 and TRBJ1-3, with D uncertain. Germline V lookup: CDR1 LGHNA, CDR2 YNFKEQ. With 0 bases removed from V and 0 bases from J, the gap between germline ends came to 12 bases. The CDR3 loop spans 17 amino acids. The CDR3 spells CASSQDPSFPSGNTIYF. CDR3 DNA: TGTGCCAGCAGCCAAGACCCGTCGTTCCCCTCTGGAAACACCATATATTTT.

The chain uses TRBV27 and TRBJ1-5; 7 bases map to TRBD1. The CDR3 covers 19 residues. The V gene end was trimmed by 3 bases and the J gene end by 0 bases; junction bases not matched to a gene: 14. Germline values: CDR1 MNHEY, CDR2 SMNVEV (reference sequence). The CDR3 DNA reads as TGTGCCAGCAGTTTGGGCAGGGGGAGGACTGCTAATAGCAATCAGCCCCAGCATTTT. Protein product: CASSLGRGRTANSNQPQHF.